This section outlines one TCR beta chain sequence together with its context. Exposed enrollees had met someone with a PCR-confirmed or clinician-diagnosed COVID-19 case at some point within the 2 weeks before study entry. The sample is drawn from a study of blood T cell repertoires in COVID-19. The repertoire was sequenced with immunoSEQ multiplex PCR; TCRdb's copy has only in-frame clones and lacks some. The table shows some 300,000 clones, with 85% to 90% occurring only once. Germline V gene lookup returns CDR1 MNHEY and CDR2 SMNVEV (reference sequence). The CDR3 has 15 amino acids. Trimming cost V 8 bases and J 3 bases, with 16 bases left between them.

This TCR was sampled from a woman between 45 and 60 years old who had been exposed to COVID-19. Sample: PBMCs or T cells enriched from blood (not recorded which). This chain uses TRBV27 with TRBJ2-2; D remains unclear. As DNA, the CDR3 is TGTGCCAGCCGCCCCCTCTCTTCGGACACCGGGGAGCTGTTTTTT. Amino acids: CASRPLSSDTGELFF.